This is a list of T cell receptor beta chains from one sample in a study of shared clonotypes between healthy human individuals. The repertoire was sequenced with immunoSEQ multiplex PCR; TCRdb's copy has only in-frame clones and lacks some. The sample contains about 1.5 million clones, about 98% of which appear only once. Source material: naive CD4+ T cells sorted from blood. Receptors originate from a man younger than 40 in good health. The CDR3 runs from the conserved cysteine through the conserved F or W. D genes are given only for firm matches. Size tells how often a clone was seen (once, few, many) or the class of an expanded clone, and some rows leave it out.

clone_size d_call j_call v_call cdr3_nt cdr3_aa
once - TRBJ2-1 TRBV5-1 TGCGCCAGCAGCTTGGTAGAAGGTAGTGTCGCCCCCTACAATGAGCAGTTCTTC CASSLVEGSVAPYNEQFF
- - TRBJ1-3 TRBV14 TGTGCCAGCAGCCGGGAGCCTGGCGGCACCATATATTTT CASSREPGGTIYF
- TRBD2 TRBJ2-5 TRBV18 TGTGCCAGCTCACCACTTCTAGCGGGTAATTCCCAAGAGACCCAGTACTTC CASSPLLAGNSQETQYF
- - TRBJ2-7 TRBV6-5 TGTGCCAGCAGTTACTCCCAGGGAGCAGGAGCAGACGAGCAGTACTTC CASSYSQGAGADEQYF
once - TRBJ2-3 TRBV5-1 TGCGCCAGCAGCCCAGGGGGGCTTAGCACAGATACGCAGTATTTT CASSPGGLSTDTQYF
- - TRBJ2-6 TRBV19 TGTGCCAGTAGTGTGGGACCGACGATCTCTGGGGCCAACGTCCTGACTTTC CASSVGPTISGANVLTF
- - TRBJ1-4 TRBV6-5 TGTGCCAGCAGTTACGTGGGGGGCAGCAGTGAAAAACTGTTTTTT CASSYVGGSSEKLFF
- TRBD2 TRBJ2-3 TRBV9 TGTGCCAGCAGCGTAGAGAGCGGGAGGGTCACAGATACGCAGTATTTT CASSVESGRVTDTQYF
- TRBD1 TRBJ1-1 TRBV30 TGTGCCTGGGGACAGGATAGGGGCCTTAAGACGCCTGAAGCTTTCTTT CAWGQDRGLKTPEAFF
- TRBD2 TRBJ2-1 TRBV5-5 TGTGCCAGCAGCTTGCAGCTAGCGGGAATATACAATGAGCAGTTCTTC CASSLQLAGIYNEQFF
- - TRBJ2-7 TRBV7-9 TGTGCCAGCAGCTCACTCGCGTCCTACGAGCAGTACTTC CASSSLASYEQYF
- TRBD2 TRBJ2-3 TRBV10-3 TGTGCCATCAGTGAGTCGACGGGGGGGCCCACAGATACGCAGTATTTT CAISESTGGPTDTQYF
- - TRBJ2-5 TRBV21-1 TGTGCCAGCACCCCGGGGCTAGGAGAGACCCAGTACTTC CASTPGLGETQYF